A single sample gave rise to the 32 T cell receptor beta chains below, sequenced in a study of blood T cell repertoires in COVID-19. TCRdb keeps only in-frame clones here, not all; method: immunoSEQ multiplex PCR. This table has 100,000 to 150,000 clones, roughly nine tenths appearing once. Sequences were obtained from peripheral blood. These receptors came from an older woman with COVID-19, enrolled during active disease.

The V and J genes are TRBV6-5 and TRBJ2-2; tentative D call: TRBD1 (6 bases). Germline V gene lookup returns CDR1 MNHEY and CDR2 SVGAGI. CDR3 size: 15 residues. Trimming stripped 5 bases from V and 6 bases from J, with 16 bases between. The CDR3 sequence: CASSQRIQGSGELFF. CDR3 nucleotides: TGTGCCAGCAGTCAAAGGATACAGGGTTCCGGGGAGCTGTTTTTT.

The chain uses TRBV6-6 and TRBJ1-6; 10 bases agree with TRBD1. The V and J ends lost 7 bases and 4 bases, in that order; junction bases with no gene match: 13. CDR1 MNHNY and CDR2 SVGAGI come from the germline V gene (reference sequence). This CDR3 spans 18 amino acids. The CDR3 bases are TGTGCCAGCATTCGGGCGGGTCCGGGACAGGGGTATAATTCACCCCTCCACTTT. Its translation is CASIRAGPGQGYNSPLHF.

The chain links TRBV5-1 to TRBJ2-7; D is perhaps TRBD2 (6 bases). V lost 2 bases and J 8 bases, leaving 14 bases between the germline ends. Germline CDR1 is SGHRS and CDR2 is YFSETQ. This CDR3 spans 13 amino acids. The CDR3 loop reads CASSLGDFEKQYF. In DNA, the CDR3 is TGCGCCAGCAGCTTAGGGGACTTCGAGAAGCAGTACTTC.

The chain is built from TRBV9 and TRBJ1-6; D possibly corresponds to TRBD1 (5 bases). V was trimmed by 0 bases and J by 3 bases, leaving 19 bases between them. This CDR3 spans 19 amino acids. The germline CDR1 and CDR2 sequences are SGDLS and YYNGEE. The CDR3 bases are TGTGCCAGCAGCGTAGTTGGCCTTCCAGGGAGGGTCTATAATTCACCCCTCCACTTT. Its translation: CASSVVGLPGRVYNSPLHF.

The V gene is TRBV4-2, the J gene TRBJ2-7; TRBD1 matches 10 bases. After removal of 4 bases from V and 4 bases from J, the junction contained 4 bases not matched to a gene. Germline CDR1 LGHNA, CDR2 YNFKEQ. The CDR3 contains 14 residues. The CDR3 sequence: CASSPTGGGYEQYF. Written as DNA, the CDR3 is TGTGCCAGCAGCCCGACAGGGGGCGGGTACGAGCAGTACTTC.

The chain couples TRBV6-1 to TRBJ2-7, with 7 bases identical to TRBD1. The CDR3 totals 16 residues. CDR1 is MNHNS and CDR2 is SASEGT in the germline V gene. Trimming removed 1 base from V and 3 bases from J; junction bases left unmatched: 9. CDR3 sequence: CASSEVRRDSLYEQYF. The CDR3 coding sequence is TGTGCCAGCAGTGAAGTCCGCCGGGACAGTCTCTACGAGCAGTACTTC.

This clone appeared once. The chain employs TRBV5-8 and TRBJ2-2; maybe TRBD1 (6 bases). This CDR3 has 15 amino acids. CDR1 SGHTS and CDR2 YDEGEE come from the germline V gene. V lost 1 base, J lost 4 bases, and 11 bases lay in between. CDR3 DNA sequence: TGTGCCAGCAGCTTGATGGACAGACTCACCGGGGAGCTGTTTTTT. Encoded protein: CASSLMDRLTGELFF.

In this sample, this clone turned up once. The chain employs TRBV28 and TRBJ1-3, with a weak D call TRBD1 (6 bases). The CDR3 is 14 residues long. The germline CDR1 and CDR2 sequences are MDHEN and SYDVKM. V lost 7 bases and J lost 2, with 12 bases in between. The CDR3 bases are TGTGCCAGCAACACCCAGGGGCCTGGAAACACCATATATTTT. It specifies CASNTQGPGNTIYF. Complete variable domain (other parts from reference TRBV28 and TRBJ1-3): DVKVTQSSRYLVKRTGEKVFLECVQDMDHENMFWYRQDPGLGLRLIYFSYDVKMKEKGDIPEGYSVSREKKERFSLILESASTNQTSMYLCASNTQGPGNTIYFGEGSWLTVV.

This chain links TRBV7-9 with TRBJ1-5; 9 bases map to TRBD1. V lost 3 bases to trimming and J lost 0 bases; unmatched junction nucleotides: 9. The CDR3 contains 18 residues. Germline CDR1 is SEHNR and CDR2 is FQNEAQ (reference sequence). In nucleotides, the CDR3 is TGTGCCAGCAGCTTCAGCGAGGACAGGGGTTATAGCAATCAGCCCCAGCATTTT. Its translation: CASSFSEDRGYSNQPQHF.

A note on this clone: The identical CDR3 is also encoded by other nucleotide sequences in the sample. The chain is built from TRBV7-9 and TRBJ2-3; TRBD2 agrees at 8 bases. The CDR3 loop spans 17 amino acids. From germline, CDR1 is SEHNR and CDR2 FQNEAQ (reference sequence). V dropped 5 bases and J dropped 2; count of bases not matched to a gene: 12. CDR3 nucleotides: TGTGCCAGCAGCCCCCGCCGTTTAGCGGGGTACACAGATACGCAGTATTTT. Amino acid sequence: CASSPRRLAGYTDTQYF.

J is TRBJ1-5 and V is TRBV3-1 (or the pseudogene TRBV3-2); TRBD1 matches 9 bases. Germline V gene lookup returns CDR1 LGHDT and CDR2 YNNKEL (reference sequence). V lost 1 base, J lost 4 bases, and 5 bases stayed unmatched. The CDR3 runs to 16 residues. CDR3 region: CASSQAGTGFNQPQHF. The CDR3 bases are TGTGCCAGCAGCCAAGCCGGGACAGGGTTTAATCAGCCCCAGCATTTT.

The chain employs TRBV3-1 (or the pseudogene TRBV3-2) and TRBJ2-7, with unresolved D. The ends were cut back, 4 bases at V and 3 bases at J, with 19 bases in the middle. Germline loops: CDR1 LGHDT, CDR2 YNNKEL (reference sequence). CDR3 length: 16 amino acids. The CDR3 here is CASSRDSLLRGYEQYF. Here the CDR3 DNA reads TGTGCCAGCAGCCGAGACTCCCTCCTACGCGGCTACGAGCAGTACTTC.

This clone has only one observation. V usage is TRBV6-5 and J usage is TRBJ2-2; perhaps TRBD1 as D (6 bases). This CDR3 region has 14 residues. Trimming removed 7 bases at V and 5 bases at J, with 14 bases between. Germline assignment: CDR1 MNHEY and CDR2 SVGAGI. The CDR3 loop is CASTGDRRTGELFF. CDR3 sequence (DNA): TGTGCCAGCACAGGGGACCGGAGAACCGGGGAGCTGTTTTTT.

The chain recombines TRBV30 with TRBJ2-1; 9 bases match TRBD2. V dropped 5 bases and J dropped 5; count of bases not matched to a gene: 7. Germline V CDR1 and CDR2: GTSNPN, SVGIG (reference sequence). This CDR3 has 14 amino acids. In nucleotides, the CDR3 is TGTGCCTGGGGGCGCGGGGGGGCCGACAATGAGCAGTTCTTC. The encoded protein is CAWGRGGADNEQFF. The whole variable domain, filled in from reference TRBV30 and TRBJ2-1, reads SQTIHQWPATLVQPVGSPLSLECTVEGTSNPNLYWYRQAAGRGLQLLFYSVGIGQISSEVPQNLSASRPQDRQFILSSKKLLLSDSGFYLCAWGRGGADNEQFFGPGTRLTVL.

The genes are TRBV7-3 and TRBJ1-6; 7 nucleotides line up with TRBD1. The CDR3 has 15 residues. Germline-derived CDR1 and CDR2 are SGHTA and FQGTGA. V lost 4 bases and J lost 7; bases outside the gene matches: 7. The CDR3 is CASSSDDRVNSPLHF. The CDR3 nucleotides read TGTGCCAGCAGCTCCGATGACAGGGTAAATTCACCCCTCCACTTT. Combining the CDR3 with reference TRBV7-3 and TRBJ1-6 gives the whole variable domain GAGVSQTPSNKVTEKGKYVELRCDPISGHTALYWYRQSLGQGPEFLIYFQGTGAADDSGLPNDRFFAVRPEGSVSTLKIQRTERGDSAVYLCASSSDDRVNSPLHFGNGTRLTVT.

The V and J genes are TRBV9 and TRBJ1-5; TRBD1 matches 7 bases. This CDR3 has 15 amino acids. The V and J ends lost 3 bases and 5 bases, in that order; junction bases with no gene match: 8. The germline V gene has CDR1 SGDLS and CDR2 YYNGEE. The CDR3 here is CASSGQGGWDQPQHF. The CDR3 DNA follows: TGTGCCAGCAGCGGCCAAGGGGGCTGGGATCAGCCCCAGCATTTT.

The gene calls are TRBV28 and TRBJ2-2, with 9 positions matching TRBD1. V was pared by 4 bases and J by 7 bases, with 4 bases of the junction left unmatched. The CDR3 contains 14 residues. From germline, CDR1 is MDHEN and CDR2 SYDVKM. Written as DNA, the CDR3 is TGTGCCAGCAGTTCAACAGGGGGCGGCGGGGAGCTGTTTTTT. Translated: CASSSTGGGGELFF.

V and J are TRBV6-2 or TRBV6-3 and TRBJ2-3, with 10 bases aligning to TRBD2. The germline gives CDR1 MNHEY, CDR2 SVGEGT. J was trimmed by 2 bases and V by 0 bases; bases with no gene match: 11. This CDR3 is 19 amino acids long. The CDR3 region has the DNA TGTGCCAGCAGTTACTCGAGGTCTCGTAGCGGGGGGTACACAGATACGCAGTATTTT. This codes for CASSYSRSRSGGYTDTQYF.

CDR3 in amino acids: CASSPQGATNEKLFF. CDR3 bases: TGTGCCAGCAGTCCTCAGGGGGCAACTAATGAAAAACTGTTTTTT. The chain is built from TRBV27 and TRBJ1-4; 7 bases line up with TRBD1. CDR1 MNHEY and CDR2 SMNVEV come from the germline V gene (reference sequence). The CDR3 contains 15 residues. V lost 5 bases to trimming and J lost 0 bases; unmatched junction nucleotides: 3.

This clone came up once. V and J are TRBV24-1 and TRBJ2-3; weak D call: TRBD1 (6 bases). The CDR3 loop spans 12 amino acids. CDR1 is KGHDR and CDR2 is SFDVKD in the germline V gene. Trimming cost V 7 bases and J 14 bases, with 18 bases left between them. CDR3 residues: CATSDPDSTWYF. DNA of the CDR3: TGTGCCACCAGCGACCCGGACAGTACATGGTATTTT.

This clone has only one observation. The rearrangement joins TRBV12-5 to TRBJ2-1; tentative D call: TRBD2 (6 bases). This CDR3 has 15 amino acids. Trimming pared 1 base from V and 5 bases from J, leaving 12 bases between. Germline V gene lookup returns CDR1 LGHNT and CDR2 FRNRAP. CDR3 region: CASGLGGVLNNEQFF. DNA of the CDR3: TGTGCTAGTGGTTTGGGGGGGGTTTTGAACAATGAGCAGTTCTTC.

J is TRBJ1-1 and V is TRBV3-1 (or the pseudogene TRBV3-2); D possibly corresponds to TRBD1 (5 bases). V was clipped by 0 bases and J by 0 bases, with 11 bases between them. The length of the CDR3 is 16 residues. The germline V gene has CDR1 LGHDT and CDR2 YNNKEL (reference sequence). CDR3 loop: CASSQEGLQMNTEAFF. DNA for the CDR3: TGTGCCAGCAGCCAAGAGGGACTTCAAATGAACACTGAAGCTTTCTTT.

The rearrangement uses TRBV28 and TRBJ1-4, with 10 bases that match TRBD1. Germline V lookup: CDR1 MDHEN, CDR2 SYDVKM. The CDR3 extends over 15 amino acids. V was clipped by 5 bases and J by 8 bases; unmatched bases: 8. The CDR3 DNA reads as TGTGCCAGCAGTCCCCCCGGGACAGGGGAGGAAAAACTGTTTTTT. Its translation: CASSPPGTGEEKLFF.

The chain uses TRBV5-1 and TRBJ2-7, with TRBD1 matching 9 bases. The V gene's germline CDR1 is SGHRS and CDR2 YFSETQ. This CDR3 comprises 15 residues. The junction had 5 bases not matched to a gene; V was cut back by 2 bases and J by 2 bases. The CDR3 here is CASSFTGGPTYEQYF. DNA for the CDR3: TGCGCCAGCAGCTTCACAGGGGGCCCTACCTACGAGCAGTACTTC.

CDR3 DNA: TGTGCCAGCAGTCCCCAGGGAGGGCCGCGGGAGACCCAGTACTTC. This translates into CASSPQGGPRETQYF. The chain joins TRBV2 to TRBJ2-5, with TRBD2 matching 7 bases. The CDR3 consists of 15 residues. V lost 5 bases to trimming and J lost 5 bases; unmatched junction nucleotides: 11. Germline-derived CDR1 and CDR2 are SNHLY and FYNNEI.

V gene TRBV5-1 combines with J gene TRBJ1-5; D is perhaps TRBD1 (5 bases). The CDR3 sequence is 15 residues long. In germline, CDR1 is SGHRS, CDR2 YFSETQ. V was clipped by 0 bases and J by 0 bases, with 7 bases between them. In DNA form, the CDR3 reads TGCGCCAGCAGCTTGGGGGGCCTTAGCAATCAGCCCCAGCATTTT. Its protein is CASSLGGLSNQPQHF.

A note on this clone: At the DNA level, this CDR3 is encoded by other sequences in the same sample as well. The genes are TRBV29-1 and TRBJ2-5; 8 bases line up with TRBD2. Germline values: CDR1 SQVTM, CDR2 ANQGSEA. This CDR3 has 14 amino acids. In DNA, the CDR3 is TGCCGGGTGGGGGGCCGGGGGGGGGCAGAGACCCAGTACTTC. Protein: CRVGGRGGAETQYF.

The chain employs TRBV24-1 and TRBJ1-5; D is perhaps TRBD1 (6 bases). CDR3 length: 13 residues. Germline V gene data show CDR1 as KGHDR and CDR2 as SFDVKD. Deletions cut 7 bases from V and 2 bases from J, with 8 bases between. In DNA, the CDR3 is TGTGCCACCAGCTCAGGGGGCAATCAGCCCCAGCATTTT. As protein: CATSSGGNQPQHF.

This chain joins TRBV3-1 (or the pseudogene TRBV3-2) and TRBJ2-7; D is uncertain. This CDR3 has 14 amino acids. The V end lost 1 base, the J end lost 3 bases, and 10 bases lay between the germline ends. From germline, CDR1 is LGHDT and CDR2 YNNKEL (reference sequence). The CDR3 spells CASSQGRNLYEQYF. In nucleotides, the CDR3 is TGTGCCAGCAGCCAAGGGCGGAACCTCTACGAGCAGTACTTC.

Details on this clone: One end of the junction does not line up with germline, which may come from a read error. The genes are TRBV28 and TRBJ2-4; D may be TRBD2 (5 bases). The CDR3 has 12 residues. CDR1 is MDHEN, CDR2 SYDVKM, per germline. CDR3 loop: CAGSRGWNIQYF. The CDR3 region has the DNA TGTGCCGGCAGTCGAGGGTGGAACATTCAGTACTTC. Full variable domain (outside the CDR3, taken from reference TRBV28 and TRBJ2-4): DVKVTQSSRYLVKRTGEKVFLECVQDMDHENMFWYRQDPGLGLRLIYFSYDVKMKEKGDIPEGYSVSREKKERFSLILESASTNQTSMYLCAGSRGWNIQYFGAGTRLSVL.

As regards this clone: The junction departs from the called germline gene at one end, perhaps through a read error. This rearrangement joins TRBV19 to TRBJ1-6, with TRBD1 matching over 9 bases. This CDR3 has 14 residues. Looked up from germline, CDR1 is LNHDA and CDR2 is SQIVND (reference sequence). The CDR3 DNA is TGTGCCAGTAGTACGGGACAGGGTAATCCACCCCTCCACTTT. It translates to CASSTGQGNPPLHF.

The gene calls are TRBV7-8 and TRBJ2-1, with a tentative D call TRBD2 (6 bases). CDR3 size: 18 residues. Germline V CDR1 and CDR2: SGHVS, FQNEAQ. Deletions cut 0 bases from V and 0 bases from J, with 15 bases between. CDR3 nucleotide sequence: TGTGCCAGCAGCTTAGCCCCACTGCGCGGGGACTCCTACAATGAGCAGTTCTTC. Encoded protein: CASSLAPLRGDSYNEQFF.